The 27 T cell receptor beta chains given below trace back to one sample, sequenced in a study of persistence of HIV-infected CD4 T cells. Sequencing used immunoSEQ version 4 in survey mode. Assay: immunoSEQ multiplex PCR; the TCRdb copy retains only in-frame clones and omits some. Of some 13,000 clones in the sample, about 69% are singletons; the top ten hold 6.9%. An overlapping HIV-1 Gag peptide pool stimulated these cells at 0.85 to 1 ug/peptide/mL. Sorting selected CD4+ T cells upregulating both CD40 ligand and CD69. Antigens of these TCRs are unknown. The source was CD4+ T cells sorted from PBMCs after approximately 20-hour stimulation, collected from a patient who received antiretroviral therapy. The receptors were gathered from an adult man with HIV who was CMV-seropositive.

The chain carries TRBV9 and TRBJ1-1; D unclear. V gave up 2 bases and J gave up 4 bases, with 18 bases separating them. CDR3 length: 16 residues. Looked up from germline, CDR1 is SGDLS and CDR2 is YYNGEE. The CDR3 DNA is TGTGCCAGCAGCGTGTCGTCAGGAGGACGAGGCACTGAAGCTTTCTTT. This sequence encodes CASSVSSGGRGTEAFF. Looking up the rest from reference TRBV9 and TRBJ1-1 gives the full variable domain: DSGVTQTPKHLITATGQRVTLRCSPRSGDLSVYWYQQSLDQGLQFLIQYYNGEERAKGNILERFSAQQFPDLHSELNLSSLELGDSALYFCASSVSSGGRGTEAFFGQGTRLTVV.

This rearrangement joins TRBV10-3 to TRBJ2-3, with D perhaps matching TRBD1 (7 bases). This CDR3 is 14 amino acids long. Germline V gives CDR1 ENHRY, CDR2 SYGVKD. V lost 7 bases, J lost 0 bases, and 11 bases lay in between. The CDR3 coding sequence is TGTGCCATCACCCAGGGGGGAAGCACAGATACGCAGTATTTT. As protein: CAITQGGSTDTQYF.

The chain couples TRBV7-2 to TRBJ2-7; 7 nucleotides agree with TRBD2. The germline gives CDR1 SGHTA, CDR2 FQGNSA. V dropped 5 bases and J dropped 5; count of bases not matched to a gene: 12. CDR3 length equals 15 residues. The CDR3 here is CASSPQGGARDEQYF. In nucleotides, the CDR3 is TGTGCCAGCAGCCCGCAGGGAGGGGCCAGGGACGAGCAGTACTTC.

This sequence joins TRBV19 and TRBJ1-3; D is unresolved. Germline values: CDR1 LNHDA, CDR2 SQIVND (reference sequence). This CDR3 region has 12 residues. V shed 4 bases and J shed 3 bases, with 4 bases lying between them. This chain's CDR3 is CASSSVGNTIYF. CDR3 nucleotides: TGTGCCAGTAGTAGCGTTGGAAACACCATATATTTT.

This clone showed up just a few times. The identical CDR3 is also encoded by other nucleotide sequences in the sample. This chain connects TRBV24-1 to TRBJ2-1, with D hard to call. Trimming cost V 6 bases and J 9 bases, with 17 bases left between them. This CDR3 is built from 14 residues. CDR1 is KGHDR and CDR2 is SFDVKD in the germline V gene. The CDR3, as DNA: TGTGCCACCAGTACGAATGGAGCGATCGGTGAGCAGTTCTTC. It specifies CATSTNGAIGEQFF.

CDR3 loop: CASSSRDPGNTIYF. In DNA form, the CDR3 reads TGTGCCAGCAGCTCTCGGGACCCCGGAAACACCATATATTTT. The V call is TRBV7-6, the J call TRBJ1-3, with D possibly being TRBD1 (5 bases). Germline CDR1 SGHVS, CDR2 FNYEAQ. Trimming stripped 4 bases from V and 4 bases from J, with 11 bases between. This CDR3 comprises 14 residues.

The chain joins TRBV12-3 or TRBV12-4 to TRBJ2-2; D not certain. V dropped 3 bases and J dropped 6 bases, with 8 bases sitting between them. The CDR3 runs 13 residues. Here the CDR3 DNA reads TGTGCCAGCAGTTTGAGCAGATCCGGGGAGCTGTTTTTT. Protein: CASSLSRSGELFF.

The CDR3 DNA sequence: TGTGCCAGCAGCTTGCGTGGGGCGGGAGGAAACACCATATATTTT. Protein product: CASSLRGAGGNTIYF. The chain links TRBV5-5 to TRBJ1-3; possible D gene TRBD1, 5 bases. CDR1 is SGHKS and CDR2 is YYEKEE in the germline V gene (reference sequence). This CDR3 is 15 amino acids long. The germline V and J ends were trimmed by 1 base and 4 bases, with 12 bases remaining between them.

A few counts support this clone. V usage is TRBV6-6 and J usage is TRBJ1-2; D not certain. Germline V gene data show CDR1 as MNHNY and CDR2 as SVGAGI (reference sequence). Trimming stripped 7 bases from V and 3 bases from J, with 9 bases between. The CDR3 is 12 residues long. Written as DNA, the CDR3 is TGTGCCAGCATCGGACGGGACTATGGCTACACCTTC. It yields the protein CASIGRDYGYTF.

V gene TRBV7-9 combines with J gene TRBJ1-6; D unclear. Looked up from germline, CDR1 is SEHNR and CDR2 is FQNEAQ (reference sequence). The V gene lost 5 bases and the J gene lost 11 bases, with 7 bases spanning the gap. The CDR3 has 11 residues. The CDR3 bases are TGTGCCAGCAGCGCCCTTACACCCCTCCACTTT. Translating it yields CASSALTPLHF.

This chain connects TRBV29-1 to TRBJ1-1; 10 nucleotides align to TRBD1. Germline V gene sequence: CDR1 SQVTM, CDR2 ANQGSEA. J lost 4 bases, V lost 6 bases, and 5 bases had no gene match. The CDR3 runs 13 residues. Here the CDR3 reads CSVRTGGRTEAFF. In DNA, the CDR3 is TGCAGCGTCCGGACAGGGGGACGCACTGAAGCTTTCTTT.

V is TRBV2 and J is TRBJ2-1; 11 nucleotides align to TRBD2. The CDR3 is 14 residues long. The J segment lost 7 bases and the V segment lost 6 bases, leaving 5 bases of the junction unmatched. The V gene's germline CDR1 is SNHLY and CDR2 FYNNEI. The CDR3 sequence: CASSGTSGRNEQFF. DNA for the CDR3: TGTGCCAGCAGCGGGACTAGCGGTCGGAATGAGCAGTTCTTC. Using reference TRBV2 and TRBJ2-1 for the parts outside the CDR3, the full variable domain is EPEVTQTPSHQVTQMGQEVILRCVPISNHLYFYWYRQILGQKVEFLVSFYNNEISEKSEIFDDQFSVERPDGSNFTLKIRSTKLEDSAMYFCASSGTSGRNEQFFGPGTRLTVL.

The chain has TRBV7-8 and TRBJ2-2; 7 bases align to TRBD2. This CDR3 is 15 amino acids long. Germline loops: CDR1 SGHVS, CDR2 FQNEAQ. Losses at the gene ends were 4 bases for V and 7 bases for J; bases not matched to a gene: 9. This chain's CDR3 is CASSSQGRVVGELFF. CDR3 sequence (DNA): TGTGCCAGCAGCTCCCAAGGGAGGGTTGTCGGGGAGCTGTTTTTT.

This clone was picked up a small number of times. V usage is TRBV6-6 and J usage is TRBJ1-5; D gene unclear. Germline-derived CDR1 and CDR2 are MNHNY and SVGAGI (reference sequence). The CDR3 runs to 13 residues. Trimming pared 9 bases from V and 1 base from J, leaving 10 bases between. The CDR3 region has the DNA TGTGCCAGTATGGACGGCAGCAATCAGCCCCAGCATTTT. Amino acid sequence: CASMDGSNQPQHF.

This clone appeared a few times. The chain uses TRBV19 and TRBJ2-7; D might be TRBD1 (5 bases). With 6 bases removed from V and 3 bases from J, the gap between germline ends came to 6 bases. Germline V gives CDR1 LNHDA, CDR2 SQIVND (reference sequence). The CDR3 has 11 residues. The CDR3 bases are TGTGCCAGTAGCCAGGGCTACGAGCAGTACTTC. Its protein is CASSQGYEQYF.

V and J are TRBV6-1 and TRBJ1-2; possible D gene TRBD1, 6 bases. The CDR3 covers 15 residues. From germline, CDR1 is MNHNS and CDR2 SASEGT. Trimming removed 0 bases from V and 5 bases from J, with 13 bases in between. The DNA of the CDR3 is TGTGCCAGCAGTGAAGCCGTATGGGGGCCATATGGCTACACCTTC. Translation: CASSEAVWGPYGYTF.

The chain carries TRBV3-1 (or the pseudogene TRBV3-2) and TRBJ2-4, with a tentative D call TRBD2 (6 bases). The CDR3 is 16 amino acids. Germline lookup yields CDR1 LGHDT and CDR2 YNNKEL (reference sequence). Trimming took 1 base from V and 4 from J, leaving 14 bases between them. For the CDR3, the DNA is TGTGCCAGCAGCCAAGCGGGGGAGAGAATGAAAAACATTCAGTACTTC. This sequence encodes CASSQAGERMKNIQYF.

This clone was picked up a small number of times. V gene TRBV4-1 combines with J gene TRBJ1-2; 7 bases agree with TRBD1. J lost 4 bases, V lost 1 base, and 3 bases had no gene match. In germline, CDR1 is MGHRA, CDR2 YSYEKL. The CDR3 runs 14 residues. The CDR3 sequence: CASSQGQGFYGYTF. CDR3 nucleotides: TGCGCCAGCAGCCAAGGACAGGGCTTCTATGGCTACACCTTC.

Sample share makes this clone medium-sized. The rearrangement joins TRBV7-8 to TRBJ2-6, with D unresolved. Looked up from germline, CDR1 is SGHVS and CDR2 is FQNEAQ. With 5 bases removed from V and 4 bases from J, the gap between germline ends came to 15 bases. This CDR3 comprises 16 residues. This chain's CDR3 is CASSIPTVPGANVLTF. CDR3 bases: TGTGCCAGCAGCATCCCGACTGTTCCCGGGGCCAACGTCCTGACTTTC.

The rearrangement uses TRBV5-4 and TRBJ2-1; 10 nucleotides line up with TRBD2. In germline, CDR1 is SGHNT, CDR2 YYREEE (reference sequence). This CDR3 is built from 17 residues. The J segment lost 0 bases and the V segment lost 0 bases, leaving 3 bases of the junction unmatched. CDR3 coding DNA: TGTGCCAGCAGCTTGGGGGCTAGCGGGAGCTCCTACAATGAGCAGTTCTTC. It specifies CASSLGASGSSYNEQFF.

This clone is judged medium-sized. CDR3 loop: CASSPRTSGRRETQYF. For the CDR3, the DNA is TGTGCCAGCAGTCCTCGGACTAGCGGCCGCCGGGAGACCCAGTACTTC. The chain has TRBV2 and TRBJ2-5; the match to TRBD2 covers 10 bases. The CDR3 consists of 16 residues. With 5 bases clipped from V and 5 bases from J, the junction kept 11 bases outside the gene matches. CDR1 and CDR2 (germline): SNHLY, FYNNEI. Using reference TRBV2 and TRBJ2-5 for the parts outside the CDR3, the full variable domain is EPEVTQTPSHQVTQMGQEVILRCVPISNHLYFYWYRQILGQKVEFLVSFYNNEISEKSEIFDDQFSVERPDGSNFTLKIRSTKLEDSAMYFCASSPRTSGRRETQYFGPGTRLLVL.

This clone has only a few counts. The chain couples TRBV5-4 to TRBJ1-2; D might be TRBD1 (5 bases). The CDR3 is made up of 16 amino acids. Germline V gene sequence: CDR1 SGHNT, CDR2 YYREEE (reference sequence). With 3 bases removed from V and 0 bases from J, the gap between germline ends came to 15 bases. As DNA, the CDR3 is TGTGCCAGCAGCTGGGGGAGGGAGGGAACTAACTATGGCTACACCTTC. Encoded protein: CASSWGREGTNYGYTF.

This clone was recorded only once. The rearrangement links TRBV2 to TRBJ1-6; 8 bases fit TRBD1. This CDR3 is built from 15 residues. After removal of 8 bases from V and 5 bases from J, the junction contained 8 bases not matched to a gene. The V gene's germline CDR1 is SNHLY and CDR2 FYNNEI. The CDR3 loop is CASQSRQGHNSPLHF. The CDR3 bases are TGTGCCAGCCAGTCGCGACAGGGGCATAATTCACCCCTCCACTTT.

The chain carries TRBV5-1 and TRBJ2-3, with 8 bases identical to TRBD1. V was pared by 3 bases and J by 1 base, with 4 bases of the junction left unmatched. The CDR3 loop spans 15 amino acids. Germline CDR1 reads SGHRS; CDR2 reads YFSETQ. Here the CDR3 DNA reads TGCGCCAGCAGCTCAGGACAGGGAGGCACAGATACGCAGTATTTT. The encoded protein is CASSSGQGGTDTQYF. The full variable domain, rest sourced from reference TRBV5-1 and TRBJ2-3, is KAGVTQTPRYLIKTRGQQVTLSCSPISGHRSVSWYQQTPGQGLQFLFEYFSETQRNKGNFPGRFSGRQFSNSRSEMNVSTLELGDSALYLCASSSGQGGTDTQYFGPGTRLTVL.

The rearrangement uses TRBV5-1 and TRBJ2-3; 13 nucleotides line up with TRBD2. Trimming removed 4 bases from V and 6 bases from J; junction bases left unmatched: 11. The CDR3 consists of 17 residues. CDR1 SGHRS and CDR2 YFSETQ come from the germline V gene. This chain's CDR3 is CASSANPGTSGEDTQYF. The DNA of the CDR3 is TGCGCCAGCAGCGCCAATCCCGGGACTAGCGGGGAGGATACGCAGTATTTT.

In its sample, this clone was seen a few times. This may come from a read error, since a much larger clone is one base off. Other DNA sequences in the sample encode the same CDR3. The chain has TRBV5-1 and TRBJ1-6; the D is unclear. The V gene's germline CDR1 is SGHRS and CDR2 YFSETQ. Trimming cost V 0 bases and J 8 bases, with 6 bases left between them. The CDR3 extends over 13 amino acids. The CDR3 is CASSLGRDSPLHF. The CDR3, as DNA: TGCGCCAGCAGCTTGGGAAGGGATTCACCCCTCCACTTT.

This chain joins TRBV25-1 and TRBJ2-1, with 12 bases aligning to TRBD2. Germline-derived CDR1 and CDR2 are MGHDK and SYGVNS. The CDR3 has 16 amino acids. The junction had 1 base not matched to a gene; V was cut back by 1 base and J by 3 bases. The CDR3 DNA sequence: TGTGCCAGCAGTGAATTGACTAGCGGGAGCTACAATGAGCAGTTCTTC. This translates into CASSELTSGSYNEQFF.